These 4 T cell receptor beta chains share one sample of origin, sequenced in a study of cytomegalovirus exposure and HLA in healthy donors. PCR used 60 Vbeta primers and 13 Jbeta primers. Sequenced by immunoSEQ multiplex PCR; TCRdb stores in-frame clones only, minus some. The repertoire holds 80,000 to 95,000 clones, 63% seen once, with roughly 6% in the top ten. Material: PBMCs. The origin of the receptors is a woman between 25 and 40 years old in good health and CMV-seronegative.

This clone was observed a few times. This chain connects TRBV5-1 to TRBJ1-1; D is perhaps TRBD1 (6 bases). This CDR3 region has 13 residues. From germline, CDR1 is SGHRS and CDR2 YFSETQ. Trimming stripped 0 bases from V and 3 bases from J, with 6 bases between. The CDR3 region is CASSLAGDTEAFF. CDR3 coding DNA: TGCGCCAGCAGCTTGGCAGGGGACACTGAAGCTTTCTTT. Drawing the rest from reference TRBV5-1 and TRBJ1-1, the complete variable domain is KAGVTQTPRYLIKTRGQQVTLSCSPISGHRSVSWYQQTPGQGLQFLFEYFSETQRNKGNFPGRFSGRQFSNSRSEMNVSTLELGDSALYLCASSLAGDTEAFFGQGTRLTVV.

The V gene is TRBV9, the J gene TRBJ2-7; D might be TRBD1 (6 bases). Trimming removed 3 bases at V and 1 base at J, with 11 bases between. There are 14 residues in the CDR3. Germline values: CDR1 SGDLS, CDR2 YYNGEE. The DNA of the CDR3 is TGTGCCAGCAGCGAAACAGGGACATCCTACGAGCAGTACTTC. It yields the protein CASSETGTSYEQYF.

The rearrangement joins TRBV5-8 to TRBJ2-5; D is ambiguous. TRBJ2-7 matches the DNA end more closely, so the J call is doubtful. Germline CDR1 and CDR2: SGHTS and YDEGEE. The CDR3 contains 15 residues. Here the CDR3 reads CASSLANRISYEQYF. The CDR3 region has the DNA TGTGCCAGCAGCTTGGCCAACCGTATCTCCTACGAGCAGTACTTC.

The chain links TRBV5-1 to TRBJ2-5, with D possibly TRBD2 on 5 matching bases. Trimming stripped 4 bases from V and 5 bases from J, with 18 bases between. The CDR3 extends over 15 amino acids. Germline V lookup: CDR1 SGHRS, CDR2 YFSETQ. CDR3 amino acids: CASSPTSRVGETQYF. For the CDR3, the DNA is TGCGCCAGCAGCCCGACTTCGAGGGTCGGCGAGACCCAGTACTTC.